Presented here are 5 T cell receptor beta chains from one specimen sequenced in a study of T cell repertoires in cytomegalovirus infection. One entry per CDR3 protein, called by TCRdb with MiXCR from the reads. Found here are 200,000 to 250,000 distinct CDR3 sequences, roughly two fifths of them singletons; the top ten hold more than 50%. Which antigens these TCRs recognize remains unknown. The sample consisted of CD8+ T cells from cultured PBMCs, taken from culture after CMV antigen stimulation. The source of these receptors is a human donor in good health (CMV status not recorded). Some clones in this sample may be carry-over from other donors' samples.

The chain links TRBV5-1 to TRBJ2-5; 12 bases map to TRBD1. Unmatched junction bases numbered 8, after V lost 3 bases and J lost 2 bases. Germline CDR1 is SGHRS and CDR2 is YFSETQ. The CDR3 loop spans 17 amino acids. The CDR3 DNA is TGCGCCAGCAGCTATCCGGGACAGGGGGCGGATCAAGAGACCCAGTACTTC. It translates to CASSYPGQGADQETQYF. The full variable domain, with the rest looked up from reference TRBV5-1 and TRBJ2-5, is KAGVTQTPRYLIKTRGQQVTLSCSPISGHRSVSWYQQTPGQGLQFLFEYFSETQRNKGNFPGRFSGRQFSNSRSEMNVSTLELGDSALYLCASSYPGQGADQETQYFGPGTRLLVL.

The rearrangement links TRBV20-1 to TRBJ2-3; D remains ambiguous. There are 18 residues in the CDR3. Trimming cost V 1 base and J 6 bases, with 26 bases left between them. CDR1 is DFQATT and CDR2 is SNEGSKA in the germline V gene (reference sequence). Here the CDR3 DNA reads TGCAGTGCTAGAGTTGAGCCCCAAGGCCCGGACGAACAGGATACGCAGTATTTT. This encodes CSARVEPQGPDEQDTQYF.

CDR3 amino acids: CASSSRDFQETQYF. The CDR3 DNA sequence: TGTGCCAGCAGCTCCCGGGACTTCCAAGAGACCCAGTACTTC. The V call is TRBV6-6, the J call TRBJ2-5, with D possibly being TRBD2 (6 bases). CDR1 MNHNY and CDR2 SVGAGI come from the germline V gene (reference sequence). The CDR3 has 14 residues. V lost 6 bases, J lost 1 base, and 12 bases lay in between.

This clonotype was seen a few times. The chain carries TRBV7-2 and TRBJ2-7, with 15 bases fitting TRBD2. CDR3 size: 20 residues. Per germline, CDR1 SGHTA and CDR2 FQGNSA. V shed 5 bases and J 0 bases; nucleotides not matched to a gene: 14. CDR3 sequence reads: CASSPLVGLAGGWSSYEQYF. The DNA for the CDR3 is TGTGCCAGCAGCCCCCTCGTAGGACTAGCGGGGGGGTGGAGCTCCTACGAGCAGTACTTC.

This clonotype was counted between two and nine times. V usage is TRBV12-3 or TRBV12-4 and J usage is TRBJ1-5; 7 positions match TRBD1. V dropped 6 bases and J dropped 1; count of bases not matched to a gene: 12. This CDR3 is 17 amino acids long. The CDR3 reads CASSDWGRGLSNQPQHF. CDR3 bases: TGTGCCAGCAGCGACTGGGGGAGGGGGCTCAGCAATCAGCCCCAGCATTTT.